A single sample gave rise to the 24 T cell receptor beta chains below, sequenced in a study of CD8 T cells in ankylosing spondylitis. Findings and caveats of the study: What appeared characteristic of ankylosing spondylitis blood was a TCR beta motif of fewer than ten highly homologous variants.

A single record per CDR3 protein comes from TCRdb applying MiXCR to the 5' RACE reads. Among some 840,000 distinct CDR3 sequences listed, roughly 10% were seen once. Antigens for these TCRs are unknown. Sequencing was carried out using blood, either unsorted or a sorted T cell fraction (not recorded which). The receptors stem from a male donor with ankylosing spondylitis.

This clonotype showed up just a few times. This chain uses TRBV4-2 with TRBJ2-1; TRBD2 matches 11 bases. Unmatched junction bases numbered 7, after V lost 4 bases and J lost 5 bases. The CDR3 is 16 amino acids. CDR1 is LGHNA and CDR2 is YNFKEQ in the germline V gene. The CDR3 DNA follows: TGTGCCAGCAGCCCCTGGACTAGCGGGTACGACAATGAGCAGTTCTTC. This encodes CASSPWTSGYDNEQFF.

This clonotype was counted only a few times. V usage is TRBV7-2 and J usage is TRBJ1-4; weak D call: TRBD1 (5 bases). The CDR3 is 14 residues long. Trimming stripped 3 bases from V and 2 bases from J, with 7 bases between. Germline CDR1 SGHTA, CDR2 FQGNSA. CDR3 amino acids: CASSFRVTNEKLFF. The CDR3 DNA sequence: TGTGCCAGCAGCTTCAGGGTTACTAATGAAAAACTGTTTTTT.

With regard to this clonotype: A clone one base away is much larger, so this may be a read error. The rearrangement joins TRBV20-1 to TRBJ1-2; D possibly corresponds to TRBD1 (6 bases). Trimming left V 2 bases short and J 2 bases short, with 6 bases between. Germline assignment: CDR1 DFQATT and CDR2 SNEGSKA (reference sequence). The CDR3 has 12 residues. CDR3 residues: CSARRGNYGYTF. The CDR3 DNA reads TGCAGTGCTAGAAGGGGGAACTATGGCTACACCTTC.

At least ten counts were recorded for this clonotype. V gene TRBV10-3 combines with J gene TRBJ1-3; D perhaps matches TRBD1 (5 bases). The CDR3 contains 16 residues. From germline, CDR1 is ENHRY and CDR2 SYGVKD. Trimming cost V 0 bases and J 3 bases, with 12 bases left between them. CDR3 amino acids: CAISESRTYDGNTIYF. The CDR3 DNA is TGTGCCATCAGTGAGTCCCGGACATATGATGGAAACACCATATATTTT.

This clonotype was recorded many times. The germline gene is not matched at one end of the junction; a read error may be the cause. This chain links TRBV5-1 with TRBJ1-1; the match to TRBD1 covers 7 bases. From germline, CDR1 is SGHRS and CDR2 YFSETQ. This CDR3 spans 13 amino acids. The CDR3 bases are TGTGCCAGCAGCCTTGACAGGGACACTGAAGCTTTCTTT. Its protein product is CASSLDRDTEAFF.

This chain uses TRBV5-1 with TRBJ2-5; D is unresolved. V lost 1 base, J lost 0 bases, and 7 bases lay in between. CDR1 SGHRS and CDR2 YFSETQ come from the germline V gene. CDR3 size: 14 residues. As DNA, the CDR3 is TGCGCCAGCAGCTTGTTCGGACACCAAGAGACCCAGTACTTC. Its translation: CASSLFGHQETQYF.

In its sample, this clonotype was seen a few times. The gene calls are TRBV6-1 and TRBJ2-7; no clear D. Germline V gene sequence: CDR1 MNHNS, CDR2 SASEGT. V was clipped by 7 bases and J by 6 bases, with 19 bases between them. This CDR3 comprises 14 residues. CDR3 loop: CASTGRISPSEQYF. Here the CDR3 DNA reads TGTGCCAGCACGGGCCGGATAAGCCCCTCCGAGCAGTACTTC.

Written as DNA, the CDR3 is TGTGCCAGCAGCCGCGCCGGGGTCACTGAAGCTTTCTTT. This translates into CASSRAGVTEAFF. This rearrangement joins TRBV5-6 to TRBJ1-1, with D uncertain. Trimming stripped 4 bases from V and 4 bases from J, with 11 bases between. This CDR3 has 13 residues. The germline V gene encodes CDR1 SGHDT and CDR2 YYEEEE.

This clonotype was counted between two and nine times. The chain couples TRBV20-1 to TRBJ2-7; no definite D call. Germline values: CDR1 DFQATT, CDR2 SNEGSKA (reference sequence). There are 11 residues in the CDR3. The CDR3 DNA reads as TGCAGCCTGGCTCGGACGTACGAGCAGTACTTC. As protein: CSLARTYEQYF.

The CDR3 bases are TGTGCCAGCAGGGGTCCTCCCTCTGGGGCCAACGTCCTGACTTTC. Translating gives CASRGPPSGANVLTF. This chain connects TRBV27 to TRBJ2-6; no firm D call. This CDR3 has 15 residues. Trimming shortened V by 6 bases and J by 0 bases, and 9 bases separated the two germline ends. From germline, CDR1 is MNHEY and CDR2 SMNVEV (reference sequence). The complete variable domain, with remaining parts taken from reference TRBV27 and TRBJ2-6, reads EAQVTQNPRYLITVTGKKLTVTCSQNMNHEYMSWYRQDPGLGLRQIYYSMNVEVTDKGDVPEGYKVSRKEKRNFPLILESPSPNQTSLYFCASRGPPSGANVLTFGAGSRLTVL.

The rearrangement links TRBV5-1 to TRBJ2-5; 10 positions match TRBD2. Germline CDR1 and CDR2: SGHRS and YFSETQ. V shed 2 bases and J 7 bases; nucleotides not matched to a gene: 8. This CDR3 is 15 amino acids long. CDR3 amino acids: CASSFSAGGLGTQYF. Written as DNA, the CDR3 is TGCGCCAGCAGCTTTTCAGCGGGAGGGCTTGGGACCCAGTACTTC. Full variable domain (outside the CDR3, taken from reference TRBV5-1 and TRBJ2-5): KAGVTQTPRYLIKTRGQQVTLSCSPISGHRSVSWYQQTPGQGLQFLFEYFSETQRNKGNFPGRFSGRQFSNSRSEMNVSTLELGDSALYLCASSFSAGGLGTQYFGPGTRLLVL.

The table lists this clonotype with a few counts. V gene TRBV10-2 combines with J gene TRBJ1-2; D gene unclear. Germline CDR1 reads WSHSY; CDR2 reads SAAADI. The V end lost 8 bases, the J end lost 4 bases, and 14 bases lay between the germline ends. The CDR3 is made up of 13 amino acids. The chain's CDR3 is CASRSTSAYGYTF. Written as DNA, the CDR3 is TGCGCCAGCCGCTCGACATCAGCCTATGGCTACACCTTC.

This clonotype has at least ten counts. V is TRBV20-1 and J is TRBJ2-3, with 9 bases that match TRBD2. This CDR3 spans 14 amino acids. V trimming: 1 base; J trimming: 6 bases; junction bases outside the gene matches: 5. Germline V gene sequence: CDR1 DFQATT, CDR2 SNEGSKA (reference sequence). CDR3 region: CSARGLAGLDTQYF. CDR3 coding DNA: TGCAGTGCTAGAGGGCTAGCGGGATTGGATACGCAGTATTTT.

This chain joins TRBV7-2 and TRBJ1-6; 7 bases fit TRBD1. The germline V gene encodes CDR1 SGHTA and CDR2 FQGNSA. V gave up 2 bases and J gave up 8 bases; unmatched junction bases: 6. CDR3 length equals 15 residues. The DNA of the CDR3 is TGTGCCAGCAGCTTACGAGGGACAGACCATTCACCCCTCCACTTT. It yields the protein CASSLRGTDHSPLHF.

This clonotype was seen many times. This chain uses TRBV7-9 with TRBJ2-2; D unclear. CDR3 length: 14 residues. The V end was cut by 1 base, the J end by 3 bases, with 6 bases between. Germline loops: CDR1 SEHNR, CDR2 FQNEAQ (reference sequence). CDR3 nucleotide sequence: TGTGCCAGCAGCTTAGGACGGGACACCGGGGAGCTGTTTTTT. It specifies CASSLGRDTGELFF.

This clonotype was found a few times. The rearrangement uses TRBV12-3 or TRBV12-4 and TRBJ2-2; D gene uncertain. Trimming took off 3 bases at V and 7 bases at J, with 9 bases between the two ends. This CDR3 comprises 13 residues. The CDR3 coding sequence is TGTGCCAGCAGTTTGAATAGGATCGGGGAGCTGTTTTTT. It codes for CASSLNRIGELFF.

This clonotype was counted a few times. The chain carries TRBV7-2 and TRBJ1-2; D remains ambiguous. V gave up 4 bases and J gave up 3 bases, with 15 bases separating them. The CDR3 is 15 residues long. The germline gives CDR1 SGHTA, CDR2 FQGNSA. DNA for the CDR3: TGTGCCAGCAGCTCGATCCCAAATCGGGACTATGGCTACACCTTC. Translation gives CASSSIPNRDYGYTF.

This clonotype was counted between two and nine times. This chain's CDR3 is CSAPRVAGGPSDEQFF. Here the CDR3 DNA reads TGCAGTGCTCCCAGGGTCGCGGGAGGGCCGAGCGATGAGCAGTTCTTC. This chain joins TRBV20-1 and TRBJ2-1, with 9 bases identical to TRBD2. This CDR3 has 16 residues. Germline V lookup: CDR1 DFQATT, CDR2 SNEGSKA (reference sequence). J gave up 8 bases and V 5 bases, and 16 bases lay outside the gene matches.

V and J are TRBV28 and TRBJ1-6; D is uncertain. The CDR3 runs 14 residues. In germline, CDR1 is MDHEN, CDR2 SYDVKM. The V and J ends lost 7 bases and 7 bases respectively, with 14 bases between them. CDR3 bases: TGTGCCAGCACCCCTGGGAGGGTCAATTCACCCCTCCACTTT. Translated: CASTPGRVNSPLHF.

Only a few counts were recorded for this clonotype. The J gene is TRBJ2-1, the V gene TRBV15, with TRBD1 matching over 8 bases. CDR3 length: 17 residues. Germline values: CDR1 LNHNV, CDR2 YYDKDF (reference sequence). Trimming removed 1 base from V and 0 bases from J; junction bases left unmatched: 5. CDR3 nucleotide sequence: TGTGCCACCAGCAGAGGGACGGACAGGGCCTCCTACAATGAGCAGTTCTTC. Its translation is CATSRGTDRASYNEQFF. Based on the CDR3 plus reference TRBV15 and TRBJ2-1, the full variable domain is DAMVIQNPRYQVTQFGKPVTLSCSQTLNHNVMYWYQQKSSQAPKLLFHYYDKDFNNEADTPDNFQSRRPNTSFCFLDIRSPGLGDTAMYLCATSRGTDRASYNEQFFGPGTRLTVL.

This clonotype was counted a few times. The chain couples TRBV24-1 to TRBJ2-1; weak D call: TRBD1 (6 bases). Germline V gene sequence: CDR1 KGHDR, CDR2 SFDVKD. The CDR3 runs 16 residues. The V and J ends lost 4 bases and 2 bases respectively, with 14 bases between them. In DNA form, the CDR3 reads TGTGCCACCAGTGAGCCCGGGACAAGCCCCTACAATGAGCAGTTCTTC. Protein: CATSEPGTSPYNEQFF.

The V gene is TRBV7-9, the J gene TRBJ2-5; 13 bases fit TRBD2. The V gene's germline CDR1 is SEHNR and CDR2 FQNEAQ (reference sequence). The CDR3 is 17 amino acids. V lost 5 bases to trimming and J lost 4 bases; unmatched junction nucleotides: 10. The CDR3: CASSVITSGRALETQYF. In DNA, the CDR3 is TGTGCCAGCAGCGTCATCACTAGCGGGAGGGCTCTAGAGACCCAGTACTTC.

In its sample, this clonotype was seen a few times. The V and J genes are TRBV7-8 and TRBJ2-6, with D unclear. The V end lost 1 base, the J end lost 0 bases, and 10 bases lay between the germline ends. The germline V gene encodes CDR1 SGHVS and CDR2 FQNEAQ. The CDR3 is made up of 17 amino acids. In DNA form, the CDR3 reads TGTGCCAGCAGCTTAGGTCTGCGTTCCTCTGGGGCCAACGTCCTGACTTTC. Protein sequence: CASSLGLRSSGANVLTF.

This clonotype was seen at least ten times. The rearrangement uses TRBV5-1 and TRBJ2-7, with TRBD2 matching 8 bases. The germline CDR1 and CDR2 sequences are SGHRS and YFSETQ. This CDR3 region has 15 residues. The ends lost 4 bases at V and 3 bases at J; junction bases unmatched: 9. In nucleotides, the CDR3 is TGCGCCAGCAGCAGCAGGAGCGGGAGTTACTACGAGCAGTACTTC. Translating gives CASSSRSGSYYEQYF. Together with reference TRBV5-1 and TRBJ2-7, the CDR3 gives the full variable domain: KAGVTQTPRYLIKTRGQQVTLSCSPISGHRSVSWYQQTPGQGLQFLFEYFSETQRNKGNFPGRFSGRQFSNSRSEMNVSTLELGDSALYLCASSSRSGSYYEQYFGPGTRLTVT.